This TCR beta chain was sequenced during a study of T cells in Graves' hyperthyroidism and ophthalmopathy. Per the germline V gene, CDR1 is DFQATT and CDR2 is SNEGSKA (reference sequence). This CDR3 is built from 15 residues. Trimming removed 3 bases from V and 0 bases from J; junction bases left unmatched: 7. TCR beta CDR3 region amplification was performed from RNA transcripts. The TCR CDR3 first-round RT-PCR relied on the HTBI primer set. TCRdb itself ran the multiplex PCR reads through MiXCR, one entry per CDR3 protein. The repertoire holds a few hundred thousand distinct CDR3 sequences, with about 16% as singletons. Calling Graves' hyperthyroidism stable meant ophthalmopathy did not progress within 18 months. From more than 9.5 ml of fresh peripheral blood, PBMCs were isolated.

Sample: blood. This chain joins TRBV20-1 and TRBJ2-7; 8 bases align to TRBD2. The receptor was isolated from a woman in her 30s with Graves' hyperthyroidism. CDR3 region: CSARDMSGSSYEQYF. DNA for the CDR3: TGCAGTGCTAGGGACATGAGCGGGAGCTCCTACGAGCAGTACTTC.